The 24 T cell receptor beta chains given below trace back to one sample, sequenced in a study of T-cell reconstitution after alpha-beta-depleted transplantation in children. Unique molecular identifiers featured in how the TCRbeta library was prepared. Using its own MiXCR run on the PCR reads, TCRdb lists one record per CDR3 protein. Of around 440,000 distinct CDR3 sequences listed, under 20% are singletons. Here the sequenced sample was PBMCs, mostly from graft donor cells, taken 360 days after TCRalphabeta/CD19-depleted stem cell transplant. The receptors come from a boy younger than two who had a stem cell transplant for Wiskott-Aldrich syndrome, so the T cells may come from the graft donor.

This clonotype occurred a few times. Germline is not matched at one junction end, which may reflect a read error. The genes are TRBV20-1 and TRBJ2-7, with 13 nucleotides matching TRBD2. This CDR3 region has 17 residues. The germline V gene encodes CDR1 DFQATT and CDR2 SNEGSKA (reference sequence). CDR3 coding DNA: TGTAGTGCTACCGGACTCCCGACTAGCGGGGGGCCCTACGAGCAGTACTTC. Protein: CSATGLPTSGGPYEQYF.

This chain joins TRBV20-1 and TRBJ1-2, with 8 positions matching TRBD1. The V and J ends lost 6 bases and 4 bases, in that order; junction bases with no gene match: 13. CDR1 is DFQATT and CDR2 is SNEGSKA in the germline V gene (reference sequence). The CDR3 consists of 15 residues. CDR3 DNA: TGCAGTGCGTACAAACCGGGACAGGTTCTCTATGGCTACACCTTC. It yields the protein CSAYKPGQVLYGYTF.

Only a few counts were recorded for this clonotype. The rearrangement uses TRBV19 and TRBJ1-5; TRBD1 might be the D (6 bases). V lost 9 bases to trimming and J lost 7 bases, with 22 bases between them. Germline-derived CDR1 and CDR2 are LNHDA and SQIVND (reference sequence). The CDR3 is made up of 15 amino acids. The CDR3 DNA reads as TGTGCCAGCTCTATTAAACAGGGAATAGAACAGCCCCAGCATTTT. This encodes CASSIKQGIEQPQHF.

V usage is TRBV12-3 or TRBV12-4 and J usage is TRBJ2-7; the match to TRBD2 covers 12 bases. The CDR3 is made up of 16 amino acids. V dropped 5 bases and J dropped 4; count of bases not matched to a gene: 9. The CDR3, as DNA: TGTGCCAGCAGTACGGGACTAGCGGGTCTCGTTTACGAGCAGTACTTC. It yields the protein CASSTGLAGLVYEQYF.

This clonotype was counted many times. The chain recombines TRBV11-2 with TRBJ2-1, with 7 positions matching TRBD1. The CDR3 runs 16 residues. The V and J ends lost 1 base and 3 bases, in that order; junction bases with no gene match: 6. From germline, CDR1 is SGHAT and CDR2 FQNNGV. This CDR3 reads CASSLGTGRGYNEQFF. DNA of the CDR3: TGTGCCAGCAGCTTAGGGACAGGTCGGGGCTACAATGAGCAGTTCTTC.

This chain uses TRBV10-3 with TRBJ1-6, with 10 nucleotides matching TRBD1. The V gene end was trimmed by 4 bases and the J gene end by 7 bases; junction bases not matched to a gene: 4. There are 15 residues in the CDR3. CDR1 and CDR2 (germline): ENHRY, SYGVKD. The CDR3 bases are TGTGCCATCAGTGTTAGGGGACAGGGGAATTCACCCCTCCACTTT. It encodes CAISVRGQGNSPLHF.

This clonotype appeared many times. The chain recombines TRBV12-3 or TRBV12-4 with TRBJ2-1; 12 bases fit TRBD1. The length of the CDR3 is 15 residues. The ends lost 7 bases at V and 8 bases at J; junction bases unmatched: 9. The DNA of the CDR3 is TGTGCCAGCACCTGGGGGACAGGGGGCAACGATGAGCAGTTCTTC. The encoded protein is CASTWGTGGNDEQFF.

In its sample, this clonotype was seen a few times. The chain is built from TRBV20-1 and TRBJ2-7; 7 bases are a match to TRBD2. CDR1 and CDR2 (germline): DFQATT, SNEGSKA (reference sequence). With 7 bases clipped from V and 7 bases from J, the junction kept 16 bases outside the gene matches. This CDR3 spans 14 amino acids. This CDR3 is CSVKMAGGSREQYF. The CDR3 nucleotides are TGCAGTGTCAAGATGGCAGGCGGGAGCCGAGAGCAGTACTTC.

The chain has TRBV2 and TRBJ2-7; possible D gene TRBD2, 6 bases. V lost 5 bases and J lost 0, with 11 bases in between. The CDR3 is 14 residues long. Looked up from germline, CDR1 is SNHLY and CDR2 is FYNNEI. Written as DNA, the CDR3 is TGTGCCAGCAGTCGCCGGGACTTCTCCTACGAGCAGTACTTC. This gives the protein CASSRRDFSYEQYF.

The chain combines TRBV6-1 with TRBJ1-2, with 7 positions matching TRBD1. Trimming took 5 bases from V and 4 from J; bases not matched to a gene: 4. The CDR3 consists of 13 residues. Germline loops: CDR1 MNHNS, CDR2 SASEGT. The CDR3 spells CASSQGGIYGYTF. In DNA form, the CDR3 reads TGTGCCAGCAGTCAGGGGGGCATCTATGGCTACACCTTC.

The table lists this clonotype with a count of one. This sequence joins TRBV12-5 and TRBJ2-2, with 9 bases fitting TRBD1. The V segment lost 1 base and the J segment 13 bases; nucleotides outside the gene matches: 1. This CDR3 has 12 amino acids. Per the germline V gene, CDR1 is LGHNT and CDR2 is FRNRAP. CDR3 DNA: TGTGCTAGTGGTTTGGACAGGGGGCCGCTGTTTTTT. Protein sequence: CASGLDRGPLFF.

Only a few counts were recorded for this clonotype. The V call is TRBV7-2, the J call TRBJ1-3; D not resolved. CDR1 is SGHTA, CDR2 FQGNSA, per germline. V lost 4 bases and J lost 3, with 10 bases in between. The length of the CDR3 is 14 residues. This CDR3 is CASSYTPGGNTIYF. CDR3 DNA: TGTGCCAGCAGCTACACCCCGGGTGGAAACACCATATATTTT.

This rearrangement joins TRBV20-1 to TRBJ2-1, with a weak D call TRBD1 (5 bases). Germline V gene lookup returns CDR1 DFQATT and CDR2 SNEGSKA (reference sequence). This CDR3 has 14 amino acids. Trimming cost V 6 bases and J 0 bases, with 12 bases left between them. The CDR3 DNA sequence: TGCAGTGCAGACCAGGGAAGCTCCTACAATGAGCAGTTCTTC. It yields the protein CSADQGSSYNEQFF.

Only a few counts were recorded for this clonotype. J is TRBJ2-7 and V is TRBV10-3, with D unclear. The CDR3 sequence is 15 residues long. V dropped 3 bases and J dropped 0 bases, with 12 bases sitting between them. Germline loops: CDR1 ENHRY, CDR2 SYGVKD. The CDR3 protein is CAISDELILSYEQYF. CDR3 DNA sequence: TGTGCCATCAGTGACGAACTAATACTCTCCTACGAGCAGTACTTC.

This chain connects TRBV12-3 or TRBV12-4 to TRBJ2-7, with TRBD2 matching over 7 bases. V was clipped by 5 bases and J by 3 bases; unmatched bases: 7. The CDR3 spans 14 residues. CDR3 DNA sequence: TGTGCCAGCAGTCCCGGGGGGAAGATCTACGAGCAGTACTTC. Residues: CASSPGGKIYEQYF.

This CDR3 reads CSVMGQVGLAGSYEQYF. The CDR3 region has the DNA TGCAGCGTCATGGGACAGGTGGGACTAGCGGGTTCCTACGAGCAGTACTTC. The V call is TRBV29-1, the J call TRBJ2-7, with 12 nucleotides matching TRBD2. V shed 6 bases, J shed 1 base, and the junction held 13 bases outside the gene matches. From germline, CDR1 is SQVTM and CDR2 ANQGSEA. The CDR3 covers 17 residues.

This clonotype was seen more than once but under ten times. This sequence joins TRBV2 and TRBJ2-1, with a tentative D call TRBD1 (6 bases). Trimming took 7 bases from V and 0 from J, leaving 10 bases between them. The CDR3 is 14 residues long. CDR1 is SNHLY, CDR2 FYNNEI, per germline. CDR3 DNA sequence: TGTGCCAGCATGGACAGCCCCTCCTACAATGAGCAGTTCTTC. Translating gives CASMDSPSYNEQFF. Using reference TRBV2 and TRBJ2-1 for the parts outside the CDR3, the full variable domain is EPEVTQTPSHQVTQMGQEVILRCVPISNHLYFYWYRQILGQKVEFLVSFYNNEISEKSEIFDDQFSVERPDGSNFTLKIRSTKLEDSAMYFCASMDSPSYNEQFFGPGTRLTVL.

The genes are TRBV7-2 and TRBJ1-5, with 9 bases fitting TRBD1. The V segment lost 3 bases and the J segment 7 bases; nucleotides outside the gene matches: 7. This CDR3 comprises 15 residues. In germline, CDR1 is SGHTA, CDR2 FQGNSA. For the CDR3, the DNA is TGTGCCAGCAGCTTTATTCCGACAGGGGGACAGCCCCAGCATTTT. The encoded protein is CASSFIPTGGQPQHF. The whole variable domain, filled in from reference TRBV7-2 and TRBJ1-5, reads GAGVSQSPSNKVTEKGKDVELRCDPISGHTALYWYRQSLGQGLEFLIYFQGNSAPDKSGLPSDRFSAERTGGSVSTLTIQRTQQEDSAVYLCASSFIPTGGQPQHFGDGTRLSIL.

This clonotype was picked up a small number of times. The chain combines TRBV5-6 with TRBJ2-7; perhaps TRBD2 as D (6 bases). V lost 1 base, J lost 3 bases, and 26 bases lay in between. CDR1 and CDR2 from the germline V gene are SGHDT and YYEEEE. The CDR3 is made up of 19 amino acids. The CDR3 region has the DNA TGTGCCAGCAGCTTGTGGGGGGTAACGGACGGAGCCAACTTCTACGAGCAGTACTTC. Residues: CASSLWGVTDGANFYEQYF.

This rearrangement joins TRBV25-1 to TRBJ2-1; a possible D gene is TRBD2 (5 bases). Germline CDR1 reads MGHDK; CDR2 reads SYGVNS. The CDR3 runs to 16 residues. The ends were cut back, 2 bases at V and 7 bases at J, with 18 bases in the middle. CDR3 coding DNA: TGTGCCAGCAGTGAAAGCGTGGGAGTGGCTTCTAATGAGCAGTTCTTC. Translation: CASSESVGVASNEQFF. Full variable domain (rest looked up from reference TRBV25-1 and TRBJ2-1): EADIYQTPRYLVIGTGKKITLECSQTMGHDKMYWYQQDPGMELHLIHYSYGVNSTEKGDLSSESTVSRIRTEHFPLTLESARPSHTSQYLCASSESVGVASNEQFFGPGTRLTVL.

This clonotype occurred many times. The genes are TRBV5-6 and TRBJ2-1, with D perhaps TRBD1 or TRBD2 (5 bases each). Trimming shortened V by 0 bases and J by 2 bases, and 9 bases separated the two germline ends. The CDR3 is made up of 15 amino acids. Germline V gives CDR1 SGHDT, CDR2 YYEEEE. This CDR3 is CASSLVGDPYNEQFF. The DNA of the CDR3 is TGTGCCAGCAGCTTGGTAGGGGACCCCTACAATGAGCAGTTCTTC.

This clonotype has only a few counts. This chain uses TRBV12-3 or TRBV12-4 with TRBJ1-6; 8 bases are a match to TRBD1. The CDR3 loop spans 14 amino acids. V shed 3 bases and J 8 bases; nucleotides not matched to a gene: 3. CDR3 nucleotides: TGTGCCAGCAGTTTCGGCAGGGGGCATTCACCCCTCCACTTT. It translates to CASSFGRGHSPLHF.

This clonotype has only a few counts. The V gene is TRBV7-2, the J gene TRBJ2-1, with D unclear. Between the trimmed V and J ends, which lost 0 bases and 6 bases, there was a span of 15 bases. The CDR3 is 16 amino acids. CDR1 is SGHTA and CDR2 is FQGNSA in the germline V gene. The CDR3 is CASSLAVGLLRNEQFF. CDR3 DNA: TGTGCCAGCAGCTTAGCGGTTGGGCTACTTCGCAATGAGCAGTTCTTC.

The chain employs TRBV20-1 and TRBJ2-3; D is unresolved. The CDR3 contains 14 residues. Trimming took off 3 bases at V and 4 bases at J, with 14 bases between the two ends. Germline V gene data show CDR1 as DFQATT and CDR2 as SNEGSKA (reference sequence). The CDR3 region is CSASPSGSPDTQYF. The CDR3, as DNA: TGCAGTGCTAGTCCATCCGGCTCCCCAGATACGCAGTATTTT.